The clone carrying this T cell receptor (beta chain) has only a few counts. Its antigen remains unknown. This entry belongs to a study of vaccination and CD4 T cells after COVID-19. About the study: The authors gave control cultures a CEFX pool, an HIV-1 Nef pool, or no peptide.

With the Oncomine TCR Beta short-read assay, DNA from cultured CD4+ T cells was sequenced. TCRdb recomputed calls from the PCR reads with MiXCR, one row per CDR3 protein. The sample yields approximately 18,000 distinct CDR3 sequences, 45% to 50% seen once. Documented treatment: roughly 10-day PBMC culture with coronavirus spike peptide pools or control peptides (ViraFEST assay). The CDR3 contains 15 residues. Germline-derived CDR1 and CDR2 are DFQATT and SNEGSKA (reference sequence). V lost 3 bases to trimming and J lost 5 bases; unmatched junction nucleotides: 7. The receptor comes from a human donor who had recovered from COVID-19. The sample was CD4+ T cells from blood, cultured in vitro. This sequence joins TRBV20-1 and TRBJ2-1, with TRBD1 matching over 10 bases. CDR3 DNA: TGCAGTGCTAGCCCCGGGACAGGGGTTCACAATGAGCAGTTCTTC. It is translated as CSASPGTGVHNEQFF.